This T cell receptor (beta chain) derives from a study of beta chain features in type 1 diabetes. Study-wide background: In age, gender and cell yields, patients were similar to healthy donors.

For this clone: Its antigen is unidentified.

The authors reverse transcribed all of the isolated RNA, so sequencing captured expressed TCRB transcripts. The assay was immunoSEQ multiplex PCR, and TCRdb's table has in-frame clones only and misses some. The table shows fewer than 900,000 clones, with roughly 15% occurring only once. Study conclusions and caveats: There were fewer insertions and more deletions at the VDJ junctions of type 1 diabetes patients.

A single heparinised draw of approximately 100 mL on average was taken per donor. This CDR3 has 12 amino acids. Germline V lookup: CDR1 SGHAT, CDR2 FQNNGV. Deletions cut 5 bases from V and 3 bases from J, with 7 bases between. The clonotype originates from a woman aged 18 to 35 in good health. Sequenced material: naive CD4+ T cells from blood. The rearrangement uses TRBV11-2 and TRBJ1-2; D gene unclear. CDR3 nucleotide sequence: TGTGCCAGCAGCCCCGGTCACTATGGCTACACCTTC. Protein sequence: CASSPGHYGYTF.